This T cell receptor beta chain was recorded in a study of CD8 T cells in ankylosing spondylitis. Study-wide results and limits: Disease-associated clones were CD8+ and fairly uncommon in peripheral blood. The study identified a TCR beta motif of fewer than 10 highly homologous variants that appeared characteristic of ankylosing spondylitis blood.

For this clonotype: Antigen unknown.

In TCRdb, the 5' RACE reads were re-called with MiXCR into one record per CDR3 protein. Among 190,000 or so distinct CDR3 sequences, more than 10% were seen once, and the ten largest hold 16%. CDR1 is SGDLS and CDR2 is YYNGEE in the germline V gene. Trimming stripped 0 bases from V and 6 bases from J, with 13 bases between. CDR3 length equals 15 residues. V is TRBV9 and J is TRBJ2-1; D may be TRBD1 or TRBD2 (6 bases each). Material: blood, either unsorted or a sorted T cell fraction (not recorded which). The origin of this receptor is a male donor with ankylosing spondylitis or in good health (not recorded which). The CDR3 spells CASSVVEGGLNEQFF. The CDR3 DNA reads TGTGCCAGCAGCGTAGTTGAGGGGGGACTCAATGAGCAGTTCTTC.